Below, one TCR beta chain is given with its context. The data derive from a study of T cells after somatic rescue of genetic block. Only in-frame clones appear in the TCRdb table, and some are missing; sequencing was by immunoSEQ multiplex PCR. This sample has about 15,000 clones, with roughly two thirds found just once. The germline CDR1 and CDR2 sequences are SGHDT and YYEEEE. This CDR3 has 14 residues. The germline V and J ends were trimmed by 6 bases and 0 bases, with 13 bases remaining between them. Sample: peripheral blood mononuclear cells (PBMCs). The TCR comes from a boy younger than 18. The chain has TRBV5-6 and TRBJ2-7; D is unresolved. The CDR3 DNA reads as TGTGCCAGCACCCGATCAAGGTTCTCCTACGAGCAGTACTTC. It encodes CASTRSRFSYEQYF.